This entry features one T cell receptor beta chain sequence. The data were obtained in a study of blood T cell repertoires in COVID-19. For the study at large: Samples representing acute and convalescent COVID-19 were sourced from the United States, Italy and Spain. Sources were T cells, B-cell-depleted T cells, or PBMCs; the material itself was cDNA or gDNA.

Original processing methods: Counts of nucleated cells, estimated from reference gene primer amplification, were obtained. Generated by immunoSEQ multiplex PCR, the TCRdb table keeps only in-frame clones and is missing some. The V and J calls and clone size come from that table; D and trimming were worked out from the DNA. The sample consists of 220,000 or so clones, 82% of them appearing once. The CDR3 has 15 amino acids. V dropped 2 bases and J dropped 7; count of bases not matched to a gene: 9. The germline CDR1 and CDR2 sequences are SGHRS and YFSETQ. This rearrangement joins TRBV5-1 to TRBJ2-3, with 8 bases fitting TRBD1. What was sequenced was peripheral blood. The sequence came from a woman older than 75 with acute or convalescent COVID-19. The CDR3 spells CASSFGAGGANTQYF. The CDR3 nucleotides are TGCGCCAGCAGCTTCGGGGCAGGGGGCGCGAATACGCAGTATTTT.